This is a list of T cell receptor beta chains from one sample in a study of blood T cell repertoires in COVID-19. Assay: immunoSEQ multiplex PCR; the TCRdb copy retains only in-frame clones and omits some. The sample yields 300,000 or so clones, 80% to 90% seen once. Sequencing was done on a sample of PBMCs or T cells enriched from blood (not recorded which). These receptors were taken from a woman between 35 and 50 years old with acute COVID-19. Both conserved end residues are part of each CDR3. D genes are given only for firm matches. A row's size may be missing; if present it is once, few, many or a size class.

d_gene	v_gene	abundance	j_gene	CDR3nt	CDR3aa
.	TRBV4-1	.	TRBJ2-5	TGCGCCAGCAGCCAAGTCCCACAGGGTGAGACCCAGTACTTC	CASSQVPQGETQYF
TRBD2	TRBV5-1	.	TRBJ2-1	TGCGCCAGCAGCTCTGCGGGGGGGTCTAACAATGAGCAGTTCTTC	CASSSAGGSNNEQFF
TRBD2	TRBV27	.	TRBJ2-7	TGTGCCAGCAGTTTAGACGCGGGGGGAACCTACGAGCAGTACTTC	CASSLDAGGTYEQYF
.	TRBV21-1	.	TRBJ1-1	TGTGCCAGCAGCAAAGTGCCCTCATACCCCGCGGGCACTGAAGCTTTCTTT	CASSKVPSYPAGTEAFF
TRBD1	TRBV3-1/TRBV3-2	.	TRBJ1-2	TGTGCCAGCAGCCCGGAACCAGGGGGGAACTATGGCTACACCTTC	CASSPEPGGNYGYTF
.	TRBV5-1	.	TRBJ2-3	TGCGCCAGCAGCTCCGGGACCTTAGGGGGAGATACGCAGTATTTT	CASSSGTLGGDTQYF
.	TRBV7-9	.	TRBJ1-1	TGTGCCAGCAGCTTAGGCGGGACGGAGAACACTGAAGCTTTCTTT	CASSLGGTENTEAFF
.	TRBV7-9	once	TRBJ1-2	TGTGCCAGCAGCTTACAGGGCCACTATGGCTACACCTTC	CASSLQGHYGYTF
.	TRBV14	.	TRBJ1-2	TGTGCCAGCAGCCCGTGGGGGCGAGGGACCTATGGCTACACCTTC	CASSPWGRGTYGYTF
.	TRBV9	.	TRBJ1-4	TGTGCCAGCAGCGATCAGTCAGGAGGGCTCGGCCGGGAAAAACTGTTTTTT	CASSDQSGGLGREKLFF
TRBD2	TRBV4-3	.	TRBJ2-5	TGCGCCAGCAGCCAAGAGGGTACAGGAGCCGGGACTAGCGGGATCCGGGATAAGACCCAGTACTTC	CASSQEGTGAGTSGIRDKTQYF
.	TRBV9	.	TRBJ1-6	TGTGCCAGCAGCGCCACCGCGGGACTCACAAATTCACCCCTCCACTTT	CASSATAGLTNSPLHF
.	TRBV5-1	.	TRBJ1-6	TGCGCCAGCAGCTTGGGGGTCAACAGGGACAATTCACCCCTCCACTTT	CASSLGVNRDNSPLHF
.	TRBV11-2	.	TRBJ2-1	TGTGCCAGCAGCTTACGACCGGACAGCTCCTACAATGAGCAGTTCTTC	CASSLRPDSSYNEQFF
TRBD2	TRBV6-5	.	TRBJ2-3	TGTGCCAGCAGCAAGACTAGCGGGAGCACAGATACGCAGTATTTT	CASSKTSGSTDTQYF
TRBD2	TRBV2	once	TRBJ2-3	TGTGCCAGCAGTGATAACTGGGGGGGGACTGCGCAGTATTTT	CASSDNWGGTAQYF
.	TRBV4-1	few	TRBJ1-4	TGCGCCAGCAGCCAGTCGCAGGGGAACGAAAAACTGTTTTTT	CASSQSQGNEKLFF
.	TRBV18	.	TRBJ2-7	TGTGCCAGCTCGTATACAGAGTACGAGCAGTACTTC	CASSYTEYEQYF
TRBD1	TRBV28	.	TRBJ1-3	TGTGCCAGCAGTTCCACAGGGGCTTCTGGAAACACCATATATTTT	CASSSTGASGNTIYF
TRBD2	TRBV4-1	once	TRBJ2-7	TGCGCCAGCAGCCAGGGGGGGGGAATCTACGAGCAGTACTTC	CASSQGGGIYEQYF
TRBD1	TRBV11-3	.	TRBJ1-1	TGTGCCAGCAGCCCGGGACAGGGGGAACCGGAAGCTTTCTTT	CASSPGQGEPEAFF
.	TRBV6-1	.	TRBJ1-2	TGTGCCAGCAGTGAATCTCCGGGACTTTCCTATGGCTACACCTTC	CASSESPGLSYGYTF
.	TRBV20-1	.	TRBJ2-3	TGCAGTGCTAGTTCGCCGGGTAAACAGGGTTTCGGCACAGATACGCAGTATTTT	CSASSPGKQGFGTDTQYF
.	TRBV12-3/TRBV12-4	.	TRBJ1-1	TGTGCCAGCAGTTTTATGCGATCCTCGAGAGCTTTCTTT	CASSFMRSSRAFF
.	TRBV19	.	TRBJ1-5	TGTGCCAGTAGTACGGGTCGTCAGCCCCAGCATTTT	CASSTGRQPQHF
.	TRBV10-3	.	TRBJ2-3	TGTGCCGTCCAGGGGCGGTCCACAGATACGCAGTATTTT	CAVQGRSTDTQYF
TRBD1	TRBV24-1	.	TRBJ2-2	TGTGCCACCAGTGACACCCGGGACAGGGGTACCGGGGAGCTGTTTTTT	CATSDTRDRGTGELFF
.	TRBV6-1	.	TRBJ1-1	TGTGCCAGCAGTGAAGCACAGTTACTGGGAGCTTTCTTT	CASSEAQLLGAFF
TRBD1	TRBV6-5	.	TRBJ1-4	TGTGCCAGCAGTTACTCCCCGGACAGGGGGCGTGAAAAACTGTTTTTT	CASSYSPDRGREKLFF